The present T cell receptor beta chain was sequenced within a study of T cell repertoires in cytomegalovirus infection. Study-wide background: Public TCR beta signatures were indicative of both CMV infection and a matching HLA type.

Overall study findings and caveats: Dominating the ex vivo response were HLA-C-restricted CMV-specific TCR beta clonotypes.

This CDR3 has 12 amino acids. V lost 5 bases, J lost 6 bases, and 7 bases lay in between. This clonotype was counted a few times. Its antigen remains unknown. TCRdb re-called the reads through MiXCR, storing one row per CDR3 protein. The table includes more than 400,000 distinct CDR3 sequences, around 27% detected once. J is TRBJ2-2 and V is TRBV12-3 or TRBV12-4; D call uncertain. The specimen sequenced was PBMCs. The receptor comes from a human donor in good health (CMV status not recorded). Some clones in this sample may be carry-over from other donors' samples. The CDR3 DNA reads as TGTGCCAGCAGTCCTTTCCCCGGGGAGCTGTTTTTT. The encoded protein is CASSPFPGELFF.